The 10 T cell receptor beta chains presented below share a single source sample, sequenced in a study of T-cell reconstitution after alpha-beta-depleted transplantation in children. Construction of the TCRbeta library involved unique molecular identifiers. TCRdb processed the PCR reads anew with MiXCR; each CDR3 protein has one entry. The sample lists about 300,000 distinct CDR3 sequences; over 9% were seen once. The source material was PBMCs, sampled before TCRalphabeta/CD19-depleted stem cell transplant. The receptors come from a boy in the first two years of life with acute myeloid leukemia, due to receive a stem cell transplant.

The V gene is TRBV6-2 or TRBV6-3, the J gene TRBJ2-7; TRBD1 matches 8 bases. Germline V gene data show CDR1 as MNHEY and CDR2 as SVGEGT. V was pared by 8 bases and J by 0 bases, with 6 bases of the junction left unmatched. This CDR3 region has 14 residues. CDR3 sequence reads: CASRRDRHSYEQYF. The CDR3 nucleotides are TGTGCCAGCCGTAGGGACAGGCACTCCTACGAGCAGTACTTC.

The rearrangement joins TRBV20-1 to TRBJ2-1; D gene ambiguous. The V end was cut by 5 bases, the J end by 4 bases, with 15 bases between. CDR1 is DFQATT and CDR2 is SNEGSKA in the germline V gene (reference sequence). This CDR3 has 14 residues. Here the CDR3 reads CSAPPIKPYNEQFF. The CDR3 DNA follows: TGCAGTGCTCCTCCCATCAAACCATACAATGAGCAGTTCTTC.

The sample holds many counts of this clonotype. The chain carries TRBV7-3 and TRBJ2-7; D unresolved. CDR1 and CDR2 (germline): SGHTA, FQGTGA. Trimming left V 5 bases short and J 5 bases short, with 16 bases between. The CDR3 is made up of 14 amino acids. The CDR3 DNA reads TGTGCCAGCAGCCCGGAACCGGGCCTCCACGAGCAGTACTTC. This codes for CASSPEPGLHEQYF.

Ten or more counts support this clonotype. The genes are TRBV12-3 or TRBV12-4 and TRBJ2-5; D remains ambiguous. The CDR3 extends over 15 amino acids. Trimming removed 3 bases at V and 2 bases at J, with 13 bases between. CDR3 coding DNA: TGTGCCAGCAGTTTCAGGAGCCCTGCTCAAGAGACCCAGTACTTC. This sequence encodes CASSFRSPAQETQYF.

In regard to this clonotype: With a much larger clone just one base away, this may be a read error. The chain combines TRBV11-2 with TRBJ2-7; TRBD1 is a possible D gene (6 bases). Per germline, CDR1 SGHAT and CDR2 FQNNGV. The CDR3 covers 15 residues. The V gene lost 7 bases and the J gene lost 3 bases, with 19 bases spanning the gap. This chain's CDR3 is CASIYYPGQYYEQYF. In nucleotides, the CDR3 is TGTGCCAGCATCTATTACCCGGGACAATACTACGAGCAGTACTTC.

At least ten counts were recorded for this clonotype. The chain joins TRBV4-1 to TRBJ1-3, with 8 bases fitting TRBD1. V lost 0 bases and J lost 4; bases outside the gene matches: 8. CDR1 and CDR2 (germline): MGHRA, YSYEKL. CDR3 length equals 17 residues. CDR3 in amino acids: CASSQEGQGRSGNTIYF. The CDR3, as DNA: TGCGCCAGCAGCCAAGAAGGACAGGGTCGCTCCGGAAACACCATATATTTT.

The chain is built from TRBV5-1 and TRBJ1-2; 7 bases map to TRBD1. Germline CDR1 SGHRS, CDR2 YFSETQ. The CDR3 sequence is 17 residues long. The V gene end was trimmed by 1 base and the J gene end by 5 bases; junction bases not matched to a gene: 14. CDR3 coding DNA: TGCGCCAGCAGCTTGAGCCCCCGTGGACAGGCGATATATGGCTACACCTTC. Translation: CASSLSPRGQAIYGYTF.

This clonotype came up many times. This sequence joins TRBV7-3 and TRBJ1-2; 11 nucleotides agree with TRBD1. The germline CDR1 and CDR2 sequences are SGHTA and FQGTGA. V trimming: 1 base; J trimming: 8 bases; junction bases outside the gene matches: 15. The CDR3 runs to 18 residues. This CDR3 is CASSLIYRTGGGRGGYTF. CDR3 in DNA: TGTGCCAGCAGCTTAATATATAGGACAGGGGGCGGTCGCGGGGGCTACACCTTC. The full variable domain, in which reference TRBV7-3 and TRBJ1-2 provide the parts outside the CDR3, is GAGVSQTPSNKVTEKGKYVELRCDPISGHTALYWYRQSLGQGPEFLIYFQGTGAADDSGLPNDRFFAVRPEGSVSTLKIQRTERGDSAVYLCASSLIYRTGGGRGGYTFGSGTRLTVV.

The sample holds many counts of this clonotype. The chain carries TRBV9 and TRBJ1-5; D is unclear. The CDR3 sequence is 12 residues long. V lost 0 bases, J lost 9 bases, and 7 bases lay in between. Germline assignment: CDR1 SGDLS and CDR2 YYNGEE. The CDR3 is CASSVVVGPQHF. CDR3 DNA sequence: TGTGCCAGCAGCGTAGTTGTGGGGCCCCAGCATTTT.

This clonotype was seen a handful of times. A much larger clone differs from this one at a single base, so this may be a read error. The V gene is TRBV28, the J gene TRBJ2-1, with a weak D call TRBD2 (5 bases). Germline V CDR1 and CDR2: MDHEN, SYDVKM. Deletions cut 3 bases from V and 15 bases from J, with 18 bases between. The CDR3 sequence is 13 residues long. The chain's CDR3 is CASSFSAAELTFF. For the CDR3, the DNA is TGTGCCAGCAGTTTTTCAGCGGCCGAGTTAACGTTCTTC.